Below, 12 T cell receptor beta chains from the same sample are listed, as sequenced in a study of patients and donors after allogeneic stem cell transplantation. Using its own MiXCR run on the RT-PCR reads, TCRdb lists one record per CDR3 protein. The sample has about 960,000 distinct CDR3 sequences, 15% to 20% seen once; the top ten hold 6%. Input material: blood, either unsorted or a sorted T cell fraction (not recorded which). Receptors were obtained from a human donor who was either an allogeneic HSCT recipient or a stem cell or donor lymphocyte infusion donor (not recorded which). It is not recorded whose cells these are; they may come from a transplant donor.

This clonotype was picked up a small number of times. The genes are TRBV12-3 or TRBV12-4 and TRBJ2-7, with 8 bases matching TRBD1. J lost 0 bases, V lost 5 bases, and 6 bases had no gene match. This CDR3 spans 15 amino acids. The CDR3 region has the DNA TGTGCCAGCAGTCCATACAGGGGGAACTCCTACGAGCAGTACTTC. This gives the protein CASSPYRGNSYEQYF.

This clonotype was seen more than once but under ten times. The V gene is TRBV12-3 or TRBV12-4, the J gene TRBJ2-7, with D possibly TRBD2 on 5 matching bases. The CDR3 totals 15 residues. With 6 bases removed from V and 0 bases from J, the gap between germline ends came to 15 bases. CDR3 amino acids: CASSYASGSSYEQYF. The CDR3, as DNA: TGTGCCAGCAGCTATGCGTCGGGAAGCTCCTACGAGCAGTACTTC.

The chain is built from TRBV20-1 and TRBJ2-1, with 13 nucleotides matching TRBD2. CDR1 DFQATT and CDR2 SNEGSKA come from the germline V gene (reference sequence). The CDR3 length is 16 residues. V shed 2 bases, J shed 5 bases, and the junction held 6 bases outside the gene matches. The CDR3 DNA follows: TGCAGTGCTAGATCATTCGGGACTAGCGGGAACAATGAGCAGTTCTTC. Protein sequence: CSARSFGTSGNNEQFF.

J is TRBJ2-5 and V is TRBV29-1; D is perhaps TRBD1 (5 bases). The length of the CDR3 is 12 residues. Trimming pared 4 bases from V and 5 bases from J, leaving 11 bases between. Germline lookup yields CDR1 SQVTM and CDR2 ANQGSEA. The CDR3 here is CSVGRGRETQYF. CDR3 in DNA: TGCAGCGTTGGAAGGGGCAGGGAGACCCAGTACTTC.

This clonotype showed up just a few times. This chain uses TRBV15 with TRBJ1-1; D is unresolved. The CDR3 consists of 13 residues. V was trimmed by 5 bases and J by 1 base, leaving 8 bases between them. Germline values: CDR1 LNHNV, CDR2 YYDKDF (reference sequence). CDR3 nucleotides: TGTGCCACCAGCGATAGAACGAACACTGAAGCTTTCTTT. This sequence encodes CATSDRTNTEAFF.

The J gene is TRBJ2-1, the V gene TRBV4-1; 7 bases fit TRBD2. CDR3 length: 12 amino acids. The V gene's germline CDR1 is MGHRA and CDR2 YSYEKL. Unmatched junction bases numbered 5, after V lost 9 bases and J lost 6 bases. CDR3 sequence (DNA): TGCGCCAGTCCTTCTAGCGGCAATGAGCAGTTCTTC. The encoded protein is CASPSSGNEQFF.

The chain is built from TRBV20-1 and TRBJ2-7, with D perhaps matching TRBD1 or TRBD2 (6 bases each). This CDR3 is built from 14 residues. V was cut by 2 bases and J by 4 bases, with 15 bases left in between. Germline values: CDR1 DFQATT, CDR2 SNEGSKA (reference sequence). CDR3 residues: CSARRGAGTYEQYF. In DNA, the CDR3 is TGCAGTGCTAGAAGGGGGGCAGGGACTTACGAGCAGTACTTC.

The V call is TRBV4-2, the J call TRBJ1-5; maybe TRBD1 (5 bases). CDR3 length: 16 residues. Germline CDR1 reads LGHNA; CDR2 reads YNFKEQ. V lost 0 bases and J lost 0, with 9 bases in between. The CDR3 protein is CASSQEGVYSNQPQHF. The DNA for the CDR3 is TGTGCCAGCAGCCAAGAAGGGGTTTATAGCAATCAGCCCCAGCATTTT.

V is TRBV20-1 and J is TRBJ2-1; TRBD2 matches at 7 bases. J gave up 3 bases and V 2 bases, and 7 bases lay outside the gene matches. The CDR3 totals 15 residues. Germline assignment: CDR1 DFQATT and CDR2 SNEGSKA (reference sequence). CDR3 DNA: TGCAGTGCTAGACCACTAGCGATCTTCTACAATGAGCAGTTCTTC. Its protein is CSARPLAIFYNEQFF.

In this sample, this clonotype turned up a few times. V usage is TRBV6-1 and J usage is TRBJ2-3; 11 nucleotides line up with TRBD2. The V gene end was trimmed by 6 bases and the J gene end by 6 bases; junction bases not matched to a gene: 8. The CDR3 loop spans 15 amino acids. From germline, CDR1 is MNHNS and CDR2 SASEGT. The CDR3 nucleotides read TGTGCCAGCAGCCCCACTAGCGGGGGCTTGGATACGCAGTATTTT. Translating it yields CASSPTSGGLDTQYF.

V usage is TRBV4-3 and J usage is TRBJ1-1, with D perhaps TRBD1 (5 bases). The length of the CDR3 is 15 residues. V lost 0 bases and J lost 3, with 11 bases in between. CDR1 and CDR2 from the germline V gene are LGHNA and YSLEER. The CDR3 bases are TGCGCCAGCAGCCAAGATATTGGGGCGCACACTGAAGCTTTCTTT. Its protein product is CASSQDIGAHTEAFF.

A few counts support this clonotype. The chain combines TRBV5-1 with TRBJ1-3; D is possibly TRBD1 (6 bases). V lost 5 bases to trimming and J lost 5 bases, with 14 bases between them. The length of the CDR3 is 14 residues. Germline V gene data show CDR1 as SGHRS and CDR2 as YFSETQ. The CDR3 protein is CASSPGGSRNTIYF. The CDR3 bases are TGCGCCAGCAGTCCGGGGGGCAGTCGAAACACCATATATTTT.